One and the same sample provided the 18 T cell receptor beta chains below, sequenced in a study of blood T cell repertoires in COVID-19. The assay was immunoSEQ multiplex PCR, and TCRdb's table has in-frame clones only and misses some. The table records approximately 440,000 clones, 90% of them present only once. Sequencing input: PBMCs or T cells enriched from blood (not recorded which). The source of these receptors is a man in his late teens or twenties who had recovered from COVID-19.

V usage is TRBV5-1 and J usage is TRBJ2-7; 7 nucleotides align to TRBD1. This CDR3 has 15 amino acids. Germline V gives CDR1 SGHRS, CDR2 YFSETQ. V lost 2 bases, J lost 2 bases, and 7 bases stayed unmatched. The DNA of the CDR3 is TGCGCCAGCAGCTTAACCGGACAGGATGCCTACGAGCAGTACTTC. Its translation is CASSLTGQDAYEQYF.

The chain joins TRBV10-3 to TRBJ2-1, with D unresolved. V lost 7 bases, J lost 4 bases, and 11 bases lay in between. The CDR3 covers 13 residues. Looked up from germline, CDR1 is ENHRY and CDR2 is SYGVKD. The CDR3 is CAITPGQYNEQFF. The CDR3 DNA reads TGTGCCATCACTCCTGGTCAGTACAATGAGCAGTTCTTC.

The CDR3 region is CASSLGGMEDEKLFF. In DNA form, the CDR3 reads TGTGCCAGCAGCCTAGGGGGCATGGAAGACGAAAAACTGTTTTTT. The rearrangement joins TRBV3-1 (or the pseudogene TRBV3-2) to TRBJ1-4, with TRBD1 identical over 7 bases. Trimming took 4 bases from V and 8 from J; bases not matched to a gene: 10. Germline lookup yields CDR1 LGHDT and CDR2 YNNKEL (reference sequence). This CDR3 is built from 15 residues.

The V gene is TRBV11-3, the J gene TRBJ2-5; TRBD2 aligns across 10 bases. The germline V gene has CDR1 SGHNT and CDR2 YENEEA. The CDR3 is 16 amino acids. With V trimmed by 5 bases and J by 4 bases, 10 bases remained unmatched. This CDR3 is CASSVELAGYGETQYF. DNA of the CDR3: TGTGCCAGCAGCGTGGAACTAGCGGGGTATGGAGAGACCCAGTACTTC. Complete variable domain (other parts from reference TRBV11-3 and TRBJ2-5): EAGVVQSPRYKIIEKKQPVAFWCNPISGHNTLYWYLQNLGQGPELLIRYENEEAVDDSQLPKDRFSAERLKGVDSTLKIQPAELGDSAVYLCASSVELAGYGETQYFGPGTRLLVL.

The chain links TRBV29-1 to TRBJ1-2; TRBD1 matches at 9 bases. J gave up 7 bases and V 6 bases, and 12 bases lay outside the gene matches. The CDR3 length is 14 residues. Germline V gene data show CDR1 as SQVTM and CDR2 as ANQGSEA. As DNA, the CDR3 is TGCAGCGTAGCTACCCTGGACAGGGGTGGTGGCTACACCTTC. Translating gives CSVATLDRGGGYTF.

In its sample, this clone was seen once. This chain joins TRBV28 and TRBJ1-5; no reliable D call. The CDR3 spans 14 residues. V dropped 4 bases and J dropped 2 bases, with 9 bases sitting between them. Germline assignment: CDR1 MDHEN and CDR2 SYDVKM. CDR3 sequence reads: CASSSPSRNQPQHF. The CDR3 DNA sequence: TGTGCCAGCAGTTCCCCTAGTCGCAATCAGCCCCAGCATTTT. Filled out from reference TRBV28 and TRBJ1-5, the complete variable domain reads DVKVTQSSRYLVKRTGEKVFLECVQDMDHENMFWYRQDPGLGLRLIYFSYDVKMKEKGDIPEGYSVSREKKERFSLILESASTNQTSMYLCASSSPSRNQPQHFGDGTRLSIL.

This sequence joins TRBV11-3 and TRBJ2-1, with 8 positions matching TRBD1. CDR1 and CDR2 (germline): SGHNT, YENEEA. The CDR3 has 14 amino acids. V gave up 5 bases and J gave up 8 bases; unmatched junction bases: 8. The DNA of the CDR3 is TGTGCCAGCAGCGGACGGACAGGGTACGATGAGCAGTTCTTC. Its translation is CASSGRTGYDEQFF.

The chain carries TRBV7-2 and TRBJ1-4; D not certain. Trimming cost V 1 base and J 8 bases, with 11 bases left between them. Germline CDR1 is SGHTA and CDR2 is FQGNSA. The CDR3 sequence is 14 residues long. The CDR3 loop reads CASSLETGDEKLFF. The CDR3 DNA is TGTGCCAGCAGCTTAGAAACGGGAGACGAAAAACTGTTTTTT.

This clone has at least ten counts. The rearrangement joins TRBV7-9 to TRBJ1-2; weak D call: TRBD1 (6 bases). Germline V gene lookup returns CDR1 SEHNR and CDR2 FQNEAQ (reference sequence). The CDR3 runs 13 residues. V dropped 4 bases and J dropped 2 bases, with 8 bases sitting between them. The CDR3 DNA reads as TGTGCCAGCAGCTCCGGGACAAACTATGGCTACACCTTC. Amino acids: CASSSGTNYGYTF.

The chain carries TRBV2 and TRBJ1-5, with D uncertain. Trimming took off 4 bases at V and 0 bases at J, with 10 bases between the two ends. The CDR3 totals 15 residues. Germline loops: CDR1 SNHLY, CDR2 FYNNEI. CDR3 nucleotide sequence: TGTGCCAGCAGTGTCGGGTTAAATAGCAATCAGCCCCAGCATTTT. Its translation is CASSVGLNSNQPQHF. The complete variable domain, with remaining parts taken from reference TRBV2 and TRBJ1-5, reads EPEVTQTPSHQVTQMGQEVILRCVPISNHLYFYWYRQILGQKVEFLVSFYNNEISEKSEIFDDQFSVERPDGSNFTLKIRSTKLEDSAMYFCASSVGLNSNQPQHFGDGTRLSIL.

The chain joins TRBV7-9 to TRBJ1-1, with TRBD1 identical over 7 bases. Germline lookup yields CDR1 SEHNR and CDR2 FQNEAQ (reference sequence). The J segment lost 4 bases and the V segment lost 5 bases, leaving 7 bases of the junction unmatched. The CDR3 is made up of 14 amino acids. DNA for the CDR3: TGTGCCAGCAGCACAAGGGGGCTCGGCACTGAAGCTTTCTTT. Residues: CASSTRGLGTEAFF.

The chain uses TRBV6-5 and TRBJ1-1, with D possibly matching TRBD1 (5 bases). V lost 6 bases, J lost 1 base, and 12 bases lay in between. Germline assignment: CDR1 MNHEY and CDR2 SVGAGI. CDR3 length: 14 amino acids. The CDR3 is CASSAPGGNTEAFF. The CDR3 bases are TGTGCCAGCAGCGCCCCGGGGGGGAACACTGAAGCTTTCTTT.

The chain employs TRBV28 and TRBJ1-5; 8 bases fit TRBD1. The V gene end was trimmed by 5 bases and the J gene end by 7 bases; junction bases not matched to a gene: 13. CDR1 is MDHEN, CDR2 SYDVKM, per germline. The CDR3 is 16 amino acids. In nucleotides, the CDR3 is TGTGCCAGCAGTACTTACAGGGGGGGGGCAGGACAGCCCCAGCATTTT. This codes for CASSTYRGGAGQPQHF.

The chain uses TRBV4-2 and TRBJ2-7; 13 nucleotides align to TRBD2. CDR3 length: 16 residues. The V segment lost 2 bases and the J segment 1 base; nucleotides outside the gene matches: 2. Germline V gene data show CDR1 as LGHNA and CDR2 as YNFKEQ. CDR3 in amino acids: CASSQSTSGGSYEQYF. As DNA, the CDR3 is TGTGCCAGCAGCCAATCGACTAGCGGGGGGTCCTACGAGCAGTACTTC.

This clone was observed once. The rearrangement joins TRBV3-1 (or the pseudogene TRBV3-2) to TRBJ1-1, with D perhaps matching TRBD1 (5 bases). Trimming removed 5 bases at V and 6 bases at J, with 16 bases between. Germline V gene sequence: CDR1 LGHDT, CDR2 YNNKEL (reference sequence). The CDR3 loop spans 14 amino acids. The CDR3 loop reads CASSTRGGTAEAFF. In nucleotides, the CDR3 is TGTGCCAGCAGCACCCGGGGGGGAACAGCTGAAGCTTTCTTT.

This clone has only one observation. The chain uses TRBV3-1 (or the pseudogene TRBV3-2) and TRBJ1-1, with D perhaps TRBD1 (5 bases). This CDR3 is 17 amino acids long. Germline CDR1 is LGHDT and CDR2 is YNNKEL (reference sequence). Trimming removed 0 bases at V and 3 bases at J, with 17 bases between. The CDR3 DNA is TGTGCCAGCAGCCAAGAACATTTCCAGGGCTTCGACACTGAAGCTTTCTTT. This translates into CASSQEHFQGFDTEAFF.

There are a few counts of this clone. The chain links TRBV6-5 to TRBJ1-5; TRBD1 is a possible D gene (6 bases). CDR1 MNHEY and CDR2 SVGAGI come from the germline V gene. CDR3 size: 15 residues. The ends were cut back, 6 bases at V and 0 bases at J, with 12 bases in the middle. DNA of the CDR3: TGTGCCAGCAGAGACATACAGGGTAGCAATCAGCCCCAGCATTTT. Translated: CASRDIQGSNQPQHF.

The chain uses TRBV18 and TRBJ2-1; D might be TRBD2 (6 bases). Germline V gives CDR1 KGHSH, CDR2 LQKENI. The V end lost 2 bases, the J end lost 3 bases, and 11 bases lay between the germline ends. The CDR3 loop spans 15 amino acids. Written as DNA, the CDR3 is TGTGCCAGCTCACCAGCGGGAAGCGTCTACAATGAGCAGTTCTTC. Its translation is CASSPAGSVYNEQFF.